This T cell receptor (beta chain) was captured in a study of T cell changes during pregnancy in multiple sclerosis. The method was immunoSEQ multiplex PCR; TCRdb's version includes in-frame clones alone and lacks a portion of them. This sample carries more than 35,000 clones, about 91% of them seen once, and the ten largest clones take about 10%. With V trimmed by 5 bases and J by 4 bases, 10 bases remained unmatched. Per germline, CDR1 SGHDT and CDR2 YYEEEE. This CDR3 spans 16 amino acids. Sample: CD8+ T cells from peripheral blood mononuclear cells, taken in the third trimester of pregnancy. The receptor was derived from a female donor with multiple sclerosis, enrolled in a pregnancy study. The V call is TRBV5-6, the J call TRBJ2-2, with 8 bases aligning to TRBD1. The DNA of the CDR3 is TGTGCCAGCAGTGGGAAGTCGGACAGGGTCACCGGGGAGCTGTTTTTT. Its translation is CASSGKSDRVTGELFF.